This T cell receptor beta chain emerged from a study of T cell repertoires in cytomegalovirus infection. Study details: Indicated by public TCR beta signatures were CMV infection and matching HLA type.

Overall study findings and caveats: The ex vivo response was dominated by HLA-C-restricted CMV-specific TCR beta clonotypes. The cumulative frequency of public TCR beta families distinguished individuals who carried CMV together with the relevant HLA.

This clonotype appeared a few times. Its antigen is still unknown. TCRdb redid the calling of the reads with MiXCR, one entry per CDR3 protein. The repertoire holds some 280,000 distinct CDR3 sequences, with roughly an eighth as singletons. The CDR3 consists of 15 residues. Germline-derived CDR1 and CDR2 are SGHDN and FVKESK. Unmatched junction bases numbered 3, after V lost 4 bases and J lost 6 bases. The rearrangement links TRBV14 to TRBJ2-2; TRBD2 aligns across 12 bases. The receptor comes from a human donor in good health (CMV status not recorded). Some clones in this sample may be carry-over from other donors' samples. Sequencing used PBMCs. In DNA, the CDR3 is TGTGCCAGCAGCCCTCTAGCGGGGGGGGCCGGGGAGCTGTTTTTT. Protein product: CASSPLAGGAGELFF.